The next 32 T cell receptor beta chains were all read from a single sample in a study of blood T cell repertoires in COVID-19. Here immunoSEQ multiplex PCR was the method, and the copy in TCRdb shows in-frame clones only, minus some. The sample carries roughly 100,000 clones, about 75% recorded once. Sequencing used peripheral blood. Receptor source: a woman of 80 years or more with acute or convalescent COVID-19.

This clone was counted only a few times. The chain joins TRBV5-6 to TRBJ2-7, with 13 bases aligning to TRBD2. Germline CDR1 is SGHDT and CDR2 is YYEEEE. Trimming removed 2 bases from V and 7 bases from J; junction bases left unmatched: 9. The CDR3 covers 16 residues. CDR3 coding DNA: TGTGCCAGCAGCTTAGGCCGCACTAGCGGGAGGGGGGAGCAGTACTTC. It encodes CASSLGRTSGRGEQYF.

The V and J genes are TRBV7-2 and TRBJ2-1, with a possible D match to TRBD2 (5 bases). Germline V gene data show CDR1 as SGHTA and CDR2 as FQGNSA. This CDR3 region has 14 residues. Trimming removed 6 bases at V and 1 base at J, with 10 bases between. The DNA for the CDR3 is TGTGCCAGCAGTCTTACTAGGTCCTACAATGAGCAGTTCTTC. This translates into CASSLTRSYNEQFF.

The V call is TRBV19, the J call TRBJ2-4; weak D call: TRBD1 (6 bases). Between the trimmed V and J ends, which lost 10 bases and 0 bases, there was a span of 13 bases. The length of the CDR3 is 14 residues. Germline assignment: CDR1 LNHDA and CDR2 SQIVND (reference sequence). In DNA form, the CDR3 reads TGTGCCACAGGACAGCGCCTAGCCAAAAACATTCAGTACTTC. Its protein product is CATGQRLAKNIQYF.

A few counts support this clone. The chain couples TRBV29-1 to TRBJ1-2; D perhaps matches TRBD1 (6 bases). Per the germline V gene, CDR1 is SQVTM and CDR2 is ANQGSEA. CDR3 length: 14 amino acids. V was trimmed by 3 bases and J by 4 bases, leaving 15 bases between them. This CDR3 reads CSVDLLRGSYGYTF. CDR3 nucleotide sequence: TGCAGCGTTGACCTCCTCAGGGGTAGCTATGGCTACACCTTC.

V gene TRBV11-1 combines with J gene TRBJ2-7; 7 nucleotides line up with TRBD1. Germline CDR1 is SGHAT and CDR2 is FQDESV (reference sequence). The CDR3 extends over 14 amino acids. J gave up 5 bases and V 2 bases, and 6 bases lay outside the gene matches. The CDR3 reads CASSLSQGVNEQYF. CDR3 in DNA: TGTGCCAGCAGCTTAAGCCAGGGGGTAAACGAGCAGTACTTC.

This clone has more than one count but fewer than ten. CDR3 sequence reads: CASSLNYEQYF. The CDR3 DNA is TGTGCCAGCAGTCTAAACTACGAGCAGTACTTC. The gene calls are TRBV6-6 and TRBJ2-7; no clear D gene. V was pared by 5 bases and J by 3 bases, with 5 bases between. The CDR3 has 11 residues. Germline V lookup: CDR1 MNHNY, CDR2 SVGAGI (reference sequence).

This clone was observed once. The chain is built from TRBV4-3 and TRBJ2-1, with D tentatively TRBD1 (6 bases). Germline V gene sequence: CDR1 LGHNA, CDR2 YSLEER. V gave up 1 base and J gave up 0 bases, with 13 bases separating them. The CDR3 runs 17 residues. In nucleotides, the CDR3 is TGCGCCAGCAGCCAAGGGAGCCTCAGGGGCTCCTACAATGAGCAGTTCTTC. It encodes CASSQGSLRGSYNEQFF.

J is TRBJ1-1 and V is TRBV7-8; 8 bases agree with TRBD1. The CDR3 covers 13 residues. Germline-derived CDR1 and CDR2 are SGHVS and FQNEAQ. V was pared by 5 bases and J by 7 bases, with 6 bases of the junction left unmatched. This CDR3 reads CASSVYRGNEAFF. In DNA form, the CDR3 reads TGTGCCAGCAGCGTTTACAGGGGGAATGAAGCTTTCTTT. Looking up the rest from reference TRBV7-8 and TRBJ1-1 gives the full variable domain: GAGVSQSPRYKVAKRGQDVALRCDPISGHVSLFWYQQALGQGPEFLTYFQNEAQLDKSGLPSDRFFAERPEGSVSTLKIQRTQQEDSAVYLCASSVYRGNEAFFGQGTRLTVV.

The sample holds a few counts of this clone. The rearrangement links TRBV18 to TRBJ2-1; TRBD2 is a possible D gene (7 bases). Germline CDR1 is KGHSH and CDR2 is LQKENI. Trimming shortened V by 0 bases and J by 8 bases, and 23 bases separated the two germline ends. The CDR3 is made up of 18 amino acids. CDR3 amino acids: CASSPPRGSGTVRDEQFF. The CDR3, as DNA: TGTGCCAGCTCACCACCCAGGGGAAGCGGGACCGTCCGGGATGAGCAGTTCTTC.

The chain couples TRBV7-9 to TRBJ2-2; TRBD1 might be the D (6 bases). Germline V gene sequence: CDR1 SEHNR, CDR2 FQNEAQ (reference sequence). CDR3 length equals 15 residues. V was trimmed by 3 bases and J by 4 bases, leaving 12 bases between them. The CDR3 bases are TGTGCCAGCAGCTTCCTACAGGGTATCACCGGGGAGCTGTTTTTT. Protein product: CASSFLQGITGELFF.

CDR3 nucleotide sequence: TGTGCTAGTGGTTTGGTACCGGGGATGATATCTGGGGCCAACGTCCTGACTTTC. Amino acids: CASGLVPGMISGANVLTF. The chain links TRBV12-5 to TRBJ2-6; D perhaps matches TRBD2 (5 bases). This CDR3 region has 18 residues. Trimming took 0 bases from V and 1 from J, leaving 13 bases between them. CDR1 and CDR2 from the germline V gene are LGHNT and FRNRAP.

The chain links TRBV6-6 to TRBJ1-2; tentative D call: TRBD1 (5 bases). This CDR3 is 14 amino acids long. The V gene lost 0 bases and the J gene lost 8 bases, with 13 bases spanning the gap. Germline loops: CDR1 MNHNY, CDR2 SVGAGI (reference sequence). Written as DNA, the CDR3 is TGTGCCAGCAGTTACTCCGGCAGGGAGGAGGGCTACACCTTC. This sequence encodes CASSYSGREEGYTF.

The chain combines TRBV7-2 with TRBJ1-6; D is undetermined. The V end lost 3 bases, the J end lost 8 bases, and 8 bases lay between the germline ends. Germline values: CDR1 SGHTA, CDR2 FQGNSA. The length of the CDR3 is 13 residues. CDR3 in DNA: TGTGCCAGCAGCTTTGGCCCAGATTCACCCCTCCACTTT. It codes for CASSFGPDSPLHF.

This clone turned up a few times. The rearrangement links TRBV7-9 to TRBJ1-1; 8 bases map to TRBD1. The junction had 10 bases not matched to a gene; V was cut back by 6 bases and J by 10 bases. CDR3 length equals 13 residues. Germline CDR1 reads SEHNR; CDR2 reads FQNEAQ (reference sequence). In DNA, the CDR3 is TGTGCCAGCAGTCCCGGACAGGGAGAAGGAGCTTTCTTT. It specifies CASSPGQGEGAFF.

The CDR3 here is CASSLEASGLTDTQYF. The DNA for the CDR3 is TGTGCCAGCAGCTTAGAGGCTAGCGGGCTCACAGATACGCAGTATTTT. The V gene is TRBV7-2, the J gene TRBJ2-3, with 8 bases fitting TRBD2. Germline V lookup: CDR1 SGHTA, CDR2 FQGNSA. The CDR3 is 16 residues long. The J segment lost 2 bases and the V segment lost 1 base, leaving 5 bases of the junction unmatched.

The rearrangement uses TRBV4-2 and TRBJ2-2; 10 bases line up with TRBD2. Germline assignment: CDR1 LGHNA and CDR2 YNFKEQ. Losses at the gene ends were 4 bases for V and 4 bases for J; bases not matched to a gene: 9. The CDR3 has 17 amino acids. The CDR3 sequence is CASSRELAGGATGELFF. As DNA, the CDR3 is TGTGCCAGCAGCCGAGAATTAGCGGGAGGTGCCACCGGGGAGCTGTTTTTT.

The rearrangement links TRBV28 to TRBJ1-1, with D possibly TRBD1 on 6 matching bases. V shed 2 bases and J shed 6 bases, with 16 bases lying between them. From germline, CDR1 is MDHEN and CDR2 SYDVKM. The CDR3 extends over 15 amino acids. CDR3 in DNA: TGTGCCAGCAGTTTACCCCAAGGGGGAAGGTCTGAAGCTTTCTTT. Translation: CASSLPQGGRSEAFF. Full variable domain (outside the CDR3, taken from reference TRBV28 and TRBJ1-1): DVKVTQSSRYLVKRTGEKVFLECVQDMDHENMFWYRQDPGLGLRLIYFSYDVKMKEKGDIPEGYSVSREKKERFSLILESASTNQTSMYLCASSLPQGGRSEAFFGQGTRLTVV.

This rearrangement joins TRBV5-4 to TRBJ1-2; 9 bases fit TRBD1. Per the germline V gene, CDR1 is SGHNT and CDR2 is YYREEE (reference sequence). The CDR3 runs 18 residues. Trimming at V came to 4 bases and at J to 0 bases, leaving 13 bases not matched to a gene. DNA of the CDR3: TGTGCCAGCAGCCCCCCGGGGACAGGGCTACTTTCTAACTATGGCTACACCTTC. Protein: CASSPPGTGLLSNYGYTF.

V and J are TRBV3-1 (or the pseudogene TRBV3-2) and TRBJ2-7; TRBD2 agrees at 8 bases. Losses at the gene ends were 1 base for V and 5 bases for J; bases not matched to a gene: 4. Per the germline V gene, CDR1 is LGHDT and CDR2 is YNNKEL (reference sequence). CDR3 length equals 14 residues. CDR3 sequence reads: CASSQGTSPHEQYF. The CDR3 DNA reads as TGTGCCAGCAGCCAAGGGACTAGCCCTCACGAGCAGTACTTC.

CDR3 bases: TGCGCCAGCAGCGACAGGGGGCTATACAATGAGCAGTTCTTC. It encodes CASSDRGLYNEQFF. The rearrangement joins TRBV4-3 to TRBJ2-1, with 10 bases fitting TRBD1. The CDR3 sequence is 14 residues long. The junction had 2 bases not matched to a gene; V was cut back by 5 bases and J by 4 bases. The germline V gene has CDR1 LGHNA and CDR2 YSLEER.

The rearrangement links TRBV19 to TRBJ1-2; D is unresolved. The CDR3 contains 15 residues. V lost 0 bases, J lost 3 bases, and 11 bases lay in between. Germline CDR1 reads LNHDA; CDR2 reads SQIVND (reference sequence). CDR3 sequence (DNA): TGTGCCAGTAGTATAGACCCAGGTCTGGACTATGGCTACACCTTC. Encoded protein: CASSIDPGLDYGYTF. The variable domain in full, with the rest retrieved from reference TRBV19 and TRBJ1-2, is DGGITQSPKYLFRKEGQNVTLSCEQNLNHDAMYWYRQDPGQGLRLIYYSQIVNDFQKGDIAEGYSVSREKKESFPLTVTSAQKNPTAFYLCASSIDPGLDYGYTFGSGTRLTVV.

The chain is built from TRBV29-1 and TRBJ1-3, with D tentatively TRBD1 (5 bases). CDR1 and CDR2 (germline): SQVTM, ANQGSEA. This CDR3 is 14 amino acids long. V lost 3 bases, J lost 4 bases, and 13 bases lay in between. The CDR3 loop is CSVEGGALGNTIYF. For the CDR3, the DNA is TGCAGCGTTGAGGGAGGGGCCCTCGGAAACACCATATATTTT.

This rearrangement joins TRBV7-9 to TRBJ1-2, with TRBD1 as a possible D gene (6 bases). Germline loops: CDR1 SEHNR, CDR2 FQNEAQ (reference sequence). The CDR3 runs 14 residues. V lost 5 bases to trimming and J lost 2 bases, with 12 bases between them. The CDR3 loop reads CASSPGGQNYGYTF. CDR3 nucleotide sequence: TGTGCCAGCAGCCCCGGGGGGCAGAACTATGGCTACACCTTC.

This clone was detected once. The V call is TRBV5-1, the J call TRBJ2-7, with 10 bases fitting TRBD2. Looked up from germline, CDR1 is SGHRS and CDR2 is YFSETQ. V gave up 0 bases and J gave up 1 base; unmatched junction bases: 7. This CDR3 has 17 residues. The CDR3 coding sequence is TGCGCCAGCAGCTTGGTCCTAGCGGGAGATTTGTCCTACGAGCAGTACTTC. It yields the protein CASSLVLAGDLSYEQYF.

This chain connects TRBV4-3 to TRBJ2-7, with D tentatively TRBD1 (6 bases). V was cut by 0 bases and J by 7 bases, with 25 bases left in between. The CDR3 length is 18 residues. Germline values: CDR1 LGHNA, CDR2 YSLEER. The CDR3 DNA reads TGCGCCAGCAGCCAAGATCTTGGTTTGGTATCGGGAAGGGGGGAGCAGTACTTC. This encodes CASSQDLGLVSGRGEQYF.

The chain joins TRBV19 to TRBJ2-1, with 13 bases matching TRBD2. The CDR3 has 13 amino acids. The J segment lost 7 bases and the V segment lost 9 bases, leaving 3 bases of the junction unmatched. Germline-derived CDR1 and CDR2 are LNHDA and SQIVND (reference sequence). CDR3 in DNA: TGTGCCAGCGGACTAGCGGGAGCAAATGAGCAGTTCTTC. Translation gives CASGLAGANEQFF.

A single count supports this clone. V gene TRBV19 combines with J gene TRBJ2-2; TRBD1 matches at 8 bases. V was clipped by 11 bases and J by 2 bases; unmatched bases: 7. Per the germline V gene, CDR1 is LNHDA and CDR2 is SQIVND (reference sequence). The CDR3 is 14 amino acids. The CDR3 region is CAGRQGPNTGELFF. DNA of the CDR3: TGTGCCGGAAGACAGGGGCCAAACACCGGGGAGCTGTTTTTT.

The chain has TRBV28 and TRBJ1-2; the match to TRBD1 covers 7 bases. The CDR3 totals 15 residues. Germline-derived CDR1 and CDR2 are MDHEN and SYDVKM. Trimming at V came to 1 base and at J to 2 bases, leaving 4 bases not matched to a gene. The CDR3 nucleotides read TGTGCCAGCAGTTTATCCGACAGGGTCAACTATGGCTACACCTTC. Its protein is CASSLSDRVNYGYTF.

V usage is TRBV3-1 (or the pseudogene TRBV3-2) and J usage is TRBJ1-5; a weak D match, TRBD1 (5 bases). V was cut by 7 bases and J by 7 bases, with 14 bases left in between. Germline V gene sequence: CDR1 LGHDT, CDR2 YNNKEL (reference sequence). This CDR3 contains 13 residues. The CDR3, as DNA: TGTGCCAGCACCGGGGGAACCGGGCAGCCCCAGCATTTT. Amino acids: CASTGGTGQPQHF.

In its sample, this clone was seen a few times. The chain links TRBV5-4 to TRBJ1-2; D ambiguous. Germline V gene data show CDR1 as SGHNT and CDR2 as YYREEE (reference sequence). The CDR3 totals 10 residues. The V and J ends lost 9 bases and 1 base respectively, with 4 bases between them. DNA of the CDR3: TGTGCCACGGGTAACTATGGCTACACCTTC. Translated, it gives CATGNYGYTF.

The chain carries TRBV12-3 or TRBV12-4 and TRBJ1-3; 10 bases match TRBD1. This CDR3 has 12 amino acids. Trimming took 6 bases from V and 13 from J; bases not matched to a gene: 6. The CDR3 DNA is TGTGCCAGCAGCCTCAGGACAGGGGGAATATATTTT. Its protein is CASSLRTGGIYF.

This chain connects TRBV29-1 to TRBJ1-2; a weak D match, TRBD1 (5 bases). CDR1 SQVTM and CDR2 ANQGSEA come from the germline V gene. The CDR3 consists of 13 residues. Trimming pared 1 base from V and 1 base from J, leaving 7 bases between. The CDR3 loop is CSVEGGDNYGYTF. The CDR3 bases are TGCAGCGTTGAAGGGGGCGATAACTATGGCTACACCTTC.